Presented here are 19 T cell receptor beta chains from one specimen sequenced in a study of blood T cells in healthy people across ages. Together with a sample-barcoded 5' primer, a J-beta primer mix was included in a second PCR lasting about 6 to 12 cycles. TCRdb re-derived calls from the 5' RACE reads in MiXCR, one entry per CDR3 protein. The profile covers roughly 1,100,000 distinct CDR3 sequences, with 20% to 25% appearing a single time and around 0.75% taken by the ten largest. These data were likewise used in another study, on T cells of mothers and their children.

Input material: blood. Receptor source: a girl aged 2 to 10 in good health.

This clonotype was seen only a few times. V is TRBV28 and J is TRBJ1-2, with TRBD1 identical over 7 bases. Germline CDR1 and CDR2: MDHEN and SYDVKM. CDR3 size: 18 residues. The V gene end was trimmed by 5 bases and the J gene end by 1 base; junction bases not matched to a gene: 16. The CDR3 loop is CASSVQEVRDRDNYGYTF. CDR3 nucleotide sequence: TGTGCCAGCAGTGTACAGGAAGTAAGGGACAGAGATAACTATGGCTACACCTTC.

This clonotype was seen a few times. V and J are TRBV29-1 and TRBJ2-5; 8 nucleotides agree with TRBD1. The CDR3 extends over 13 amino acids. V trimming: 5 bases; J trimming: 4 bases; junction bases outside the gene matches: 6. Germline loops: CDR1 SQVTM, CDR2 ANQGSEA. In nucleotides, the CDR3 is TGCAGCGTTAACCCAGGGGGCGGAGAGACCCAGTACTTC. Its protein product is CSVNPGGGETQYF.

This clonotype was seen a handful of times. The chain has TRBV20-1 and TRBJ1-6; D is possibly TRBD1 (5 bases). The CDR3 totals 15 residues. Trimming took 5 bases from V and 9 from J, leaving 20 bases between them. Germline loops: CDR1 DFQATT, CDR2 SNEGSKA (reference sequence). CDR3 region: CSAPTWQDTVSPLHF. CDR3 bases: TGCAGTGCTCCCACCTGGCAGGACACGGTTTCACCCCTCCACTTT.

V usage is TRBV7-2 and J usage is TRBJ2-1, with D possibly TRBD1 on 6 matching bases. CDR3 length: 16 residues. Germline loops: CDR1 SGHTA, CDR2 FQGNSA. The V end lost 1 base, the J end lost 4 bases, and 14 bases lay between the germline ends. CDR3 in amino acids: CASSLESGAGYNEQFF. CDR3 DNA sequence: TGTGCCAGCAGCTTAGAGTCAGGGGCCGGGTACAATGAGCAGTTCTTC.

The chain recombines TRBV27 with TRBJ2-3, with 9 nucleotides matching TRBD1. Germline values: CDR1 MNHEY, CDR2 SMNVEV (reference sequence). V shed 5 bases and J 3 bases; nucleotides not matched to a gene: 18. This CDR3 region has 19 residues. Here the CDR3 reads CASSGRGQGGVFGTDTQYF. In DNA, the CDR3 is TGTGCCAGCAGTGGCCGGGGACAGGGTGGCGTATTCGGGACAGATACGCAGTATTTT.

The chain combines TRBV4-3 with TRBJ2-7; D not certain. This CDR3 contains 14 residues. In germline, CDR1 is LGHNA, CDR2 YSLEER. Deletions cut 0 bases from V and 2 bases from J, with 8 bases between. This CDR3 reads CASSQDFQAYEQYF. In nucleotides, the CDR3 is TGCGCCAGCAGCCAAGACTTCCAGGCCTACGAGCAGTACTTC.

The rearrangement joins TRBV6-6 to TRBJ2-7; D gene uncertain. The CDR3 covers 12 residues. V gave up 7 bases and J gave up 6 bases, with 13 bases separating them. Germline CDR1 is MNHNY and CDR2 is SVGAGI (reference sequence). CDR3 coding DNA: TGTGCCAGCACAGCGCCCCCGTCCGAGCAGTACTTC. Its translation: CASTAPPSEQYF.

This chain uses TRBV6-6 with TRBJ2-5; D may be TRBD1 (7 bases). The ends were cut back, 0 bases at V and 4 bases at J, with 15 bases in the middle. The CDR3 runs 16 residues. Germline V CDR1 and CDR2: MNHNY, SVGAGI (reference sequence). CDR3 sequence reads: CASSYSAGGFAETQYF. For the CDR3, the DNA is TGTGCCAGCAGTTACTCTGCAGGGGGGTTCGCAGAGACCCAGTACTTC.

This clonotype was counted only a few times. The rearrangement uses TRBV6-5 and TRBJ2-5; D is uncertain. Germline V lookup: CDR1 MNHEY, CDR2 SVGAGI. This CDR3 comprises 15 residues. The V gene lost 0 bases and the J gene lost 4 bases, with 12 bases spanning the gap. This CDR3 reads CASSYSSAERETQYF. The CDR3 bases are TGTGCCAGCAGTTACTCCTCAGCTGAGAGAGAGACCCAGTACTTC.

This clonotype occurred a few times. This rearrangement joins TRBV25-1 to TRBJ1-1; D unclear. The CDR3 is 13 amino acids. V was cut by 10 bases and J by 0 bases, with 12 bases left in between. Looked up from germline, CDR1 is MGHDK and CDR2 is SYGVNS. The CDR3 here is CATSPGLNTEAFF. The DNA for the CDR3 is TGTGCCACTAGTCCCGGGTTGAACACTGAAGCTTTCTTT.

This clonotype came up a few times. The V gene is TRBV14, the J gene TRBJ2-7, with D unclear. CDR1 and CDR2 from the germline V gene are SGHDN and FVKESK. The CDR3 spans 13 residues. The germline V and J ends were trimmed by 1 base and 5 bases, with 9 bases remaining between them. DNA of the CDR3: TGTGCCAGCAGCCAAGGGGCGGAGAACGAGCAGTACTTC. It specifies CASSQGAENEQYF. The full variable domain, completed using reference TRBV14 and TRBJ2-7, is EAGVTQFPSHSVIEKGQTVTLRCDPISGHDNLYWYRRVMGKEIKFLLHFVKESKQDESGMPNNRFLAERTGGTYSTLKVQPAELEDSGVYFCASSQGAENEQYFGPGTRLTVT.

This sequence joins TRBV19 and TRBJ1-4; a possible D gene is TRBD1 (6 bases). The germline CDR1 and CDR2 sequences are LNHDA and SQIVND (reference sequence). The length of the CDR3 is 16 residues. Deletions cut 4 bases from V and 8 bases from J, with 20 bases between. The CDR3 DNA follows: TGTGCCAGTAGTACGACTATCGGCAGGGGCGGGGAAAAACTGTTTTTT. Its protein product is CASSTTIGRGGEKLFF.

This CDR3 reads CATRLAVVGIQYF. The CDR3 DNA is TGTGCCACCAGACTGGCGGTAGTTGGCATTCAGTACTTC. This chain links TRBV6-2 or TRBV6-3 with TRBJ2-4; D gene ambiguous. The germline CDR1 and CDR2 sequences are MNHEY and SVGEGT. This CDR3 is 13 amino acids long. V shed 10 bases and J shed 9 bases, with 19 bases lying between them.

In this sample, this clonotype turned up a few times. The rearrangement uses TRBV6-5 and TRBJ1-2, with TRBD1 as a possible D gene (5 bases). Germline values: CDR1 MNHEY, CDR2 SVGAGI. The V end was cut by 5 bases, the J end by 8 bases, with 12 bases between. The CDR3 has 12 residues. The CDR3 nucleotides are TGTGCCAGCAGTAAAGGGGTGGAAGGCTACACCTTC. Its protein is CASSKGVEGYTF.

The genes are TRBV20-1 and TRBJ2-5, with D unresolved. This CDR3 comprises 14 residues. The V and J ends lost 0 bases and 2 bases respectively, with 10 bases between them. Germline V gives CDR1 DFQATT, CDR2 SNEGSKA (reference sequence). Written as DNA, the CDR3 is TGCAGTGCTAGAGATTTAAGGATTCAAGAGACCCAGTACTTC. It translates to CSARDLRIQETQYF.

The chain uses TRBV29-1 and TRBJ2-2; possible D gene TRBD1, 5 bases. In germline, CDR1 is SQVTM, CDR2 ANQGSEA. The CDR3 contains 12 residues. V was trimmed by 5 bases and J by 3 bases, leaving 7 bases between them. CDR3 DNA: TGCAGCGTTCTCAGGGACACCGGGGAGCTGTTTTTT. This sequence encodes CSVLRDTGELFF.

This clonotype occurred a few times. The rearrangement uses TRBV29-1 and TRBJ2-1; a possible D gene is TRBD1 (5 bases). Per the germline V gene, CDR1 is SQVTM and CDR2 is ANQGSEA. CDR3 length: 13 amino acids. The V end was cut by 3 bases, the J end by 6 bases, with 12 bases between. Written as DNA, the CDR3 is TGCAGCGTTGATGGGCAGGGCGGCAATGAGCAGTTCTTC. Protein sequence: CSVDGQGGNEQFF.

The rearrangement joins TRBV6-6 to TRBJ2-5; 8 bases line up with TRBD2. With 4 bases clipped from V and 9 bases from J, the junction kept 16 bases outside the gene matches. CDR1 is MNHNY, CDR2 SVGAGI, per germline (reference sequence). The CDR3 loop spans 16 amino acids. In DNA, the CDR3 is TGTGCCAGCAGTTCCGTAAAAGCGGGGGCTCCGGGGGCCCAGTACTTC. This translates into CASSSVKAGAPGAQYF.

The chain is built from TRBV12-3 or TRBV12-4 and TRBJ1-1; the match to TRBD1 covers 8 bases. The CDR3 contains 16 residues. J lost 2 bases, V lost 2 bases, and 7 bases had no gene match. The CDR3 bases are TGTGCCAGCAGTTTAATAACAGGGGGACTAAACACTGAAGCTTTCTTT. Protein product: CASSLITGGLNTEAFF.